Following are 7 T cell receptor beta chains from one sample sequenced in a study of blood T cell repertoires in COVID-19. Some clones are missing from TCRdb's copy, which holds only in-frame ones; the method was immunoSEQ multiplex PCR. The sample carries 110,000 or so clones, 70% to 80% recorded once. Input material: peripheral blood. All receptors derive from a man in his sixties or seventies with acute or convalescent COVID-19.

The V and J genes are TRBV28 and TRBJ2-7, with 10 nucleotides matching TRBD1. This CDR3 comprises 15 residues. Per germline, CDR1 MDHEN and CDR2 SYDVKM. Trimming cost V 5 bases and J 2 bases; bases outside gene matches: 6. CDR3 residues: CASSAGQGSPYEQYF. CDR3 bases: TGTGCCAGCAGTGCGGGACAGGGGTCCCCCTACGAGCAGTACTTC.

The chain joins TRBV9 to TRBJ2-1; 8 bases line up with TRBD1. CDR3 length equals 16 residues. J gave up 5 bases and V 4 bases, and 11 bases lay outside the gene matches. Germline-derived CDR1 and CDR2 are SGDLS and YYNGEE. The CDR3 DNA reads TGTGCCAGCAGCATACGGACAGGGAAAATTAACAATGAGCAGTTCTTC. Its protein is CASSIRTGKINNEQFF.

The CDR3 region is CASSQGQVGYTF. CDR3 sequence (DNA): TGTGCCAGCAGCCAGGGACAGGTTGGCTACACCTTC. The chain employs TRBV3-1 (or the pseudogene TRBV3-2) and TRBJ1-2, with 8 bases lining up with TRBD1. There are 12 residues in the CDR3. Germline CDR1 is LGHDT and CDR2 is YNNKEL (reference sequence). The V gene end was trimmed by 3 bases and the J gene end by 7 bases; junction bases not matched to a gene: 1.

This clone was recorded many times. Other DNA sequences from this sample encode an identical CDR3 as well. V and J are TRBV7-9 and TRBJ1-2; D may be TRBD1 (6 bases). With 5 bases removed from V and 1 base from J, the gap between germline ends came to 11 bases. Germline CDR1 reads SEHNR; CDR2 reads FQNEAQ (reference sequence). This CDR3 comprises 14 residues. For the CDR3, the DNA is TGTGCCAGCAGCCTAGGGGGGGATAACTATGGCTACACCTTC. Encoded protein: CASSLGGDNYGYTF. Together with reference TRBV7-9 and TRBJ1-2, the CDR3 gives the full variable domain: DTGVSQNPRHKITKRGQNVTFRCDPISEHNRLYWYRQTLGQGPEFLTYFQNEAQLEKSRLLSDRFSAERPKGSFSTLEIQRTEQGDSAMYLCASSLGGDNYGYTFGSGTRLTVV.

J is TRBJ2-2 and V is TRBV28; D call uncertain. The V end lost 3 bases, the J end lost 6 bases, and 8 bases lay between the germline ends. Looked up from germline, CDR1 is MDHEN and CDR2 is SYDVKM. CDR3 length: 13 residues. The DNA for the CDR3 is TGTGCCAGCAGTTTTTCGCTAGCCGGGGAGCTGTTTTTT. This sequence encodes CASSFSLAGELFF.

The V gene is TRBV7-9, the J gene TRBJ1-6; 8 bases map to TRBD1. Germline CDR1 SEHNR, CDR2 FQNEAQ (reference sequence). The CDR3 loop spans 15 amino acids. The J segment lost 8 bases and the V segment lost 1 base, leaving 4 bases of the junction unmatched. As DNA, the CDR3 is TGTGCCAGCAGCTTAGGCTTACAGGGGGATTCACCCCTCCACTTT. It codes for CASSLGLQGDSPLHF.

This clone was seen a few times. The chain employs TRBV19 and TRBJ2-1; 7 bases match TRBD1. Germline CDR1 LNHDA, CDR2 SQIVND (reference sequence). V lost 5 bases and J lost 9; bases outside the gene matches: 4. CDR3 size: 12 residues. CDR3 bases: TGTGCCAGTAGTGACCACAGGGGTGAGCAGTTCTTC. Its protein is CASSDHRGEQFF.